This T cell receptor beta chain is from a study of T cells in Graves' hyperthyroidism and ophthalmopathy. The CDR3 has 13 residues. The germline CDR1 and CDR2 sequences are KGHDR and SFDVKD. V lost 5 bases and J 3 bases, leaving 7 bases between the germline ends. The CDR3 regions of TCR beta were amplified from RNA transcripts. TCR CDR3 underwent first-round RT-PCR with the HTBI primer set. TCRdb itself ran the multiplex PCR reads through MiXCR, one entry per CDR3 protein. The repertoire holds around 100,000 distinct CDR3 sequences, with roughly 50% as singletons. The chain employs TRBV24-1 and TRBJ2-1, with D unclear. The specimen sequenced was blood. This TCR was sampled from a man aged 35-49 years with Graves' hyperthyroidism. The CDR3 DNA follows: TGTGCCACCAGTGGCCCCGGCTACAATGAGCAGTTCTTC. It translates to CATSGPGYNEQFF.